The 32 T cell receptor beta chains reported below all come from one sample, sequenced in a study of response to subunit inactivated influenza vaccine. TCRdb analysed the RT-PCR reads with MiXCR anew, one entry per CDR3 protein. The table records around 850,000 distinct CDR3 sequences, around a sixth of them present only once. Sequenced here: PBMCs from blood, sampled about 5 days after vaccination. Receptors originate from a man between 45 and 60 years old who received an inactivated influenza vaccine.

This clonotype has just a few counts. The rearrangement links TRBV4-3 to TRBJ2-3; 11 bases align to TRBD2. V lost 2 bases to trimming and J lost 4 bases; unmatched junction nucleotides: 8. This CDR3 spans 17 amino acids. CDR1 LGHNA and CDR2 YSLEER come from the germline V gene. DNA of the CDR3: TGCGCCAGCAGCCAATCCCAACTAGCGGGAGTCCCAGATACGCAGTATTTT. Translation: CASSQSQLAGVPDTQYF.

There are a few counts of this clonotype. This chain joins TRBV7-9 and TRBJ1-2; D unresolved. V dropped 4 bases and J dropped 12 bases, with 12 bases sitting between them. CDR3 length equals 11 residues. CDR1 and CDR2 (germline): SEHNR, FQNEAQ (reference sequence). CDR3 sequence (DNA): TGTGCCAGCAGCTCCGGCAGCCGGGACACCTTC. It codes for CASSSGSRDTF. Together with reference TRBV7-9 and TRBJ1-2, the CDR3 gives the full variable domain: DTGVSQNPRHKITKRGQNVTFRCDPISEHNRLYWYRQTLGQGPEFLTYFQNEAQLEKSRLLSDRFSAERPKGSFSTLEIQRTEQGDSAMYLCASSSGSRDTFGSGTRLTVV.

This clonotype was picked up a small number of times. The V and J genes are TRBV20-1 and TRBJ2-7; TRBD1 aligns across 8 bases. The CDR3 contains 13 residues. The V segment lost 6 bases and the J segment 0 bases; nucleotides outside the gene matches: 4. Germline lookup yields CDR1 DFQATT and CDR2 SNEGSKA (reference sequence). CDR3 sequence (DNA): TGCAGTGCAAGGGGACAGGTCTCCTACGAGCAGTACTTC. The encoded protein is CSARGQVSYEQYF.

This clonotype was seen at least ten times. The CDR3 sequence is CASSLPGHGYTF. CDR3 DNA sequence: TGTGCCAGCAGTTTACCAGGGCATGGCTACACCTTC. The chain employs TRBV12-3 or TRBV12-4 and TRBJ1-2, with a possible D match to TRBD1 (5 bases). There are 12 residues in the CDR3. Trimming cost V 2 bases and J 6 bases, with 7 bases left between them.

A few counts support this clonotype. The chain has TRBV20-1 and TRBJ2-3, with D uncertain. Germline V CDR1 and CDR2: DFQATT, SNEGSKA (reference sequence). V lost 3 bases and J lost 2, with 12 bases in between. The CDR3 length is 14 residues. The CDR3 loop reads CSARWLYDTDTQYF. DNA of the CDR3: TGCAGTGCTAGGTGGCTTTACGACACAGATACGCAGTATTTT.

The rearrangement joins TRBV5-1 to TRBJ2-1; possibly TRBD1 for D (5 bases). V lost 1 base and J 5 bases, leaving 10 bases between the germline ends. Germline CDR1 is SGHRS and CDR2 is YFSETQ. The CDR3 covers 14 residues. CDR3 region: CASSLQGNNNEQFF. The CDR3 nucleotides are TGCGCCAGCAGCTTGCAGGGAAATAACAATGAGCAGTTCTTC.

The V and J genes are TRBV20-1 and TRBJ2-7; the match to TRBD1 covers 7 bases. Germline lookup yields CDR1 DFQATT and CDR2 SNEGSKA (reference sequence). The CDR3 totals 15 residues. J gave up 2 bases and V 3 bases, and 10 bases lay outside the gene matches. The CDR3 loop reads CSASPTGTVTYEQYF. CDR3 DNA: TGCAGTGCTAGTCCGACCGGGACAGTAACCTACGAGCAGTACTTC.

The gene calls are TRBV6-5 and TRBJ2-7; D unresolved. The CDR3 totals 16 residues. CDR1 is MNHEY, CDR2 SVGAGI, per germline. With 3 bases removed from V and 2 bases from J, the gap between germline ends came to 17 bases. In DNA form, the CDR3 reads TGTGCCAGCAGTTATAGGACGGACCGCCAGGCCTACGAGCAGTACTTC. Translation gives CASSYRTDRQAYEQYF.

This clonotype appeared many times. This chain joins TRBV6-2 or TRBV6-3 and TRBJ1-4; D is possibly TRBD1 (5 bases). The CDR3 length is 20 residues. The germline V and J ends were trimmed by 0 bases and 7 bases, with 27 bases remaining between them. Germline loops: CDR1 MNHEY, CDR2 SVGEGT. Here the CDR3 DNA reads TGTGCCAGCAGTTACTCTTTCCTTGGCCAGGGAGGGATTGTGAGTGAAAAACTGTTTTTT. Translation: CASSYSFLGQGGIVSEKLFF.

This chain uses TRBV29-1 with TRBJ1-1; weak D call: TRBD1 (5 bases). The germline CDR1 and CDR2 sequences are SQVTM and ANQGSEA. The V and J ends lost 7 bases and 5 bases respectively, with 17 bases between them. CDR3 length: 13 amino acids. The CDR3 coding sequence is TGCAGCGCCAGACCGGGACTCGTAACTGAAGCTTTCTTT. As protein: CSARPGLVTEAFF.

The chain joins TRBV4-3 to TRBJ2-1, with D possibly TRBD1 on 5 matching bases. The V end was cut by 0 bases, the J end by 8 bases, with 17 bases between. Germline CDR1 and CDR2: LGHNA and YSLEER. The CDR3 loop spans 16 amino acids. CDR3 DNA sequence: TGCGCCAGCAGCCAAGAGGGAACTGCGTGGGGCGATGAGCAGTTCTTC. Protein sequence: CASSQEGTAWGDEQFF.

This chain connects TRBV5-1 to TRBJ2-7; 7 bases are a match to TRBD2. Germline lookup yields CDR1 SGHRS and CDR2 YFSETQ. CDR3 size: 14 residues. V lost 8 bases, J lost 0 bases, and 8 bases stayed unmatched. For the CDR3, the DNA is TGCGCCAGTACCCCTGGACTAGACTCCTACGAGCAGTACTTC. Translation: CASTPGLDSYEQYF. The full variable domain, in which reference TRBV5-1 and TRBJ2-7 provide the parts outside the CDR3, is KAGVTQTPRYLIKTRGQQVTLSCSPISGHRSVSWYQQTPGQGLQFLFEYFSETQRNKGNFPGRFSGRQFSNSRSEMNVSTLELGDSALYLCASTPGLDSYEQYFGPGTRLTVT.

CDR3 nucleotides: TGTGCCAGCAGCGAGGGTACGTTCAACACTGAAGCTTTCTTT. This gives the protein CASSEGTFNTEAFF. The genes are TRBV7-6 and TRBJ1-1; D is undetermined. Trimming cost V 5 bases and J 2 bases, with 12 bases left between them. CDR1 SGHVS and CDR2 FNYEAQ come from the germline V gene. The CDR3 extends over 14 amino acids. Supplemented by reference TRBV7-6 and TRBJ1-1, the full variable domain reads GAGVSQSPRYKVTKRGQDVALRCDPISGHVSLYWYRQALGQGPEFLTYFNYEAQQDKSGLPNDRFSAERPEGSISTLTIQRTEQRDSAMYRCASSEGTFNTEAFFGQGTRLTVV.

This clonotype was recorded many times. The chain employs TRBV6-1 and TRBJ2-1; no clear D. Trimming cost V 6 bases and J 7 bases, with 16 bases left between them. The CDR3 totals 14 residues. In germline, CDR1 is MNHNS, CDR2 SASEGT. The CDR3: CASRSRIGENEQFF. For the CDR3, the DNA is TGTGCCAGCAGGTCCCGAATCGGCGAGAATGAGCAGTTCTTC.

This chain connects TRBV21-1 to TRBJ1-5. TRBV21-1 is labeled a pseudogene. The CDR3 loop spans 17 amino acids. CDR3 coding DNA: TGTGCCAGCAGCAAAGATTCGGGCAGCTATAGCAATCAGCCCCAGCATTTT. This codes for CASSKDSGSYSNQPQHF.

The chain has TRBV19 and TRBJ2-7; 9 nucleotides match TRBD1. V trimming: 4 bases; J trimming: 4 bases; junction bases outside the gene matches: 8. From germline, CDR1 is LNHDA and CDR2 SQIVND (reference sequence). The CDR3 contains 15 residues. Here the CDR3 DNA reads TGTGCCAGTAGTACTCCGGGACAGGGACGTTACGAGCAGTACTTC. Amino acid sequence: CASSTPGQGRYEQYF.

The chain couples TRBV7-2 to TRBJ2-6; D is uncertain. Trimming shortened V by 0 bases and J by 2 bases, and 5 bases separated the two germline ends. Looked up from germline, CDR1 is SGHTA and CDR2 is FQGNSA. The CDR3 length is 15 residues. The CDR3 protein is CASSLALAGANVLTF. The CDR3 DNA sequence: TGTGCCAGCAGCTTAGCGCTGGCTGGGGCCAACGTCCTGACTTTC.

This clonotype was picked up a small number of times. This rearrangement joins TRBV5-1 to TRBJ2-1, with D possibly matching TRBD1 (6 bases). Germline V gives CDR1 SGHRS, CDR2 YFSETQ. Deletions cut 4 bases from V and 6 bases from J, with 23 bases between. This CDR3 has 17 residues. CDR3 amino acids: CASSADRMGAGGNEQFF. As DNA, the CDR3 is TGCGCCAGCAGCGCCGATCGTATGGGGGCAGGAGGCAATGAGCAGTTCTTC.

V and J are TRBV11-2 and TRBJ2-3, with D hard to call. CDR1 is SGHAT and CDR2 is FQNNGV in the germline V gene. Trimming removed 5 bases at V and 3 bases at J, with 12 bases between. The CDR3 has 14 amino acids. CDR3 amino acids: CASSRTETTDTQYF. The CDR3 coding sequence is TGTGCCAGCAGCCGGACCGAGACGACAGATACGCAGTATTTT.

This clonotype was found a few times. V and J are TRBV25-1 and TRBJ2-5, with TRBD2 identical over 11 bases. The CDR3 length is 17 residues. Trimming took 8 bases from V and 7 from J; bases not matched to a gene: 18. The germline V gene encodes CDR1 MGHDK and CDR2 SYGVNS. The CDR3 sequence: CASGPPERLAGPRTQYF. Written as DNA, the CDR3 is TGTGCCAGCGGACCCCCCGAGAGACTAGCGGGGCCAAGGACCCAGTACTTC.

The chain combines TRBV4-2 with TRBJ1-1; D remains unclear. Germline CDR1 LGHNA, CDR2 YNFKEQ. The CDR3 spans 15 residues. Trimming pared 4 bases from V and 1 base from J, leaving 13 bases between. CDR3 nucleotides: TGTGCCAGCAGCCCAGAAGGAGGTCGGAACACTGAAGCTTTCTTT. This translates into CASSPEGGRNTEAFF.

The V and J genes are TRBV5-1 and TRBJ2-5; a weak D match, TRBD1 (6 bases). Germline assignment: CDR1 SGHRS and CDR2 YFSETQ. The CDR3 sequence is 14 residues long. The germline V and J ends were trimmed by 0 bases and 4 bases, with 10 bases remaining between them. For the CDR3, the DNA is TGCGCCAGCAGCTTGGGGGGGCCGGGAGAGACCCAGTACTTC. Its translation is CASSLGGPGETQYF.

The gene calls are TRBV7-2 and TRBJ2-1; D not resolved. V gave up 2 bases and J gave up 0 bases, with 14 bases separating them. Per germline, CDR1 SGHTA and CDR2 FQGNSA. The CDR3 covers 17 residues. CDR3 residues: CASSLSDAASSYNEQFF. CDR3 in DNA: TGTGCCAGCAGCTTATCAGACGCGGCAAGCTCCTACAATGAGCAGTTCTTC.

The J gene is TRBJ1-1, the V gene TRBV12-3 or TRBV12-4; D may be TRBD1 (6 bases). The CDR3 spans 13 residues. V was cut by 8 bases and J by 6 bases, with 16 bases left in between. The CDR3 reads CASRLGGSAEAFF. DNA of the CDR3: TGTGCCAGCCGCCTAGGGGGGTCCGCTGAAGCTTTCTTT.

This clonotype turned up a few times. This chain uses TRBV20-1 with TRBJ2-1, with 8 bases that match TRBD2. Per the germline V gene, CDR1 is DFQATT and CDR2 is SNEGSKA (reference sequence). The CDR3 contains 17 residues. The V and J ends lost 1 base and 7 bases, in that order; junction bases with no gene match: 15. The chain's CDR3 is CSARVKERETPTNEQFF. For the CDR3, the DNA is TGCAGTGCTAGAGTAAAAGAGCGGGAGACACCAACGAATGAGCAGTTCTTC.

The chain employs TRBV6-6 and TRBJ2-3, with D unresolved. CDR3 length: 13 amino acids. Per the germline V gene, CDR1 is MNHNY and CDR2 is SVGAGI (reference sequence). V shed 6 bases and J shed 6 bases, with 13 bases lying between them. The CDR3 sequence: CASSPTVADTQYF. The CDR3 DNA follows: TGTGCCAGCAGCCCGACTGTGGCGGATACGCAGTATTTT.

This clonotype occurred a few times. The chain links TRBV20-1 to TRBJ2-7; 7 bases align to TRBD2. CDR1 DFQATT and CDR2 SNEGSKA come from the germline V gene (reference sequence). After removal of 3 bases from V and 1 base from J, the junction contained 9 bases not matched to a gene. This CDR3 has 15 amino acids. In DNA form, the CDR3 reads TGCAGTGCTAGGGGTGGGGAGGGATCGTCCTACGAGCAGTACTTC. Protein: CSARGGEGSSYEQYF.

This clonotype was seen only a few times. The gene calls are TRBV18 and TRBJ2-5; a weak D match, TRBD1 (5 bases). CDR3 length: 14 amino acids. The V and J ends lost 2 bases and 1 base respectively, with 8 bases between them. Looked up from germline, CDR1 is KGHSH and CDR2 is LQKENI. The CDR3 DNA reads TGTGCCAGCTCACCATCCAGGGTCCAAGAGACCCAGTACTTC. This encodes CASSPSRVQETQYF.

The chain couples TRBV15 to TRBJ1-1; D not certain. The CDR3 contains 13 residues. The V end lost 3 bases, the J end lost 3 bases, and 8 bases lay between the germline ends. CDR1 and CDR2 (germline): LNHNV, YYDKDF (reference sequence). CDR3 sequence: CATSRGEDTEAFF. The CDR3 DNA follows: TGTGCCACCAGCAGGGGAGAGGACACTGAAGCTTTCTTT. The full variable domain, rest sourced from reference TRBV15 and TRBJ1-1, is DAMVIQNPRYQVTQFGKPVTLSCSQTLNHNVMYWYQQKSSQAPKLLFHYYDKDFNNEADTPDNFQSRRPNTSFCFLDIRSPGLGDTAMYLCATSRGEDTEAFFGQGTRLTVV.

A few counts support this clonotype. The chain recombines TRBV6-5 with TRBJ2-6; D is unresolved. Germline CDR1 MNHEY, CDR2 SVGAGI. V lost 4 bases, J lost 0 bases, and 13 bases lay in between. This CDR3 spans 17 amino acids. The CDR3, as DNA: TGTGCCAGCAGTTCCTACAGCGATGCCTCTGGGGCCAACGTCCTGACTTTC. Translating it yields CASSSYSDASGANVLTF.

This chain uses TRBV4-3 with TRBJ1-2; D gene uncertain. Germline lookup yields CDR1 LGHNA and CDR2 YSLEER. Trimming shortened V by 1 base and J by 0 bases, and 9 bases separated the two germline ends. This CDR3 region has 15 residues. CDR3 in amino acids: CASSQVAGPNYGYTF. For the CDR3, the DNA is TGCGCCAGCAGCCAAGTGGCAGGCCCTAACTATGGCTACACCTTC.

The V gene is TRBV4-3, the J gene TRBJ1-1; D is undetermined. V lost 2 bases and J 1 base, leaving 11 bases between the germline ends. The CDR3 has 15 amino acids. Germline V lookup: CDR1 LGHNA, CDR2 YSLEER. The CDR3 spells CASSQSGRRNTEAFF. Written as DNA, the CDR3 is TGCGCCAGCAGCCAAAGTGGGAGAAGGAACACTGAAGCTTTCTTT.